This T cell receptor (beta chain) appears in the sequencing data of a study of shared clonotypes between healthy human individuals. Study as a whole: The cohort comprised a couple of women and a few men. Their ages spanned 18 to 49 years.

About this clone: A junction end diverges from the germline sequence, so it may reflect a read error.

CDR3 length: 16 residues. Per the germline V gene, CDR1 is SGHTA and CDR2 is FQGTGA. Libraries were prepared by immunoSEQ multiplex PCR; TCRdb keeps only in-frame clonotypes and omits some of them. This sample carries about 480,000 clones, around 79% of them seen once, and the ten largest clones take 12%. Donors had no recently reported acute infections or vaccinations and were HIV-negative. The sequencing input was PBMCs. The genes are TRBV7-3 and TRBJ2-1; TRBD1 matches 10 bases. The clonotype comes from a woman aged 40 to 50 in good health. Some clones in this sample may be carry-over from other donors' samples. Here the CDR3 DNA reads TGTGCCAGCAGCCTAACTCCGGGACAGGGGCGCTATGAGCAGTTCTTC. Translating it yields CASSLTPGQGRYEQFF.